One sample yielded the 15 T cell receptor beta chains listed below, sequenced in a study of vaccination and CD4 T cells after COVID-19. Their antigen targets remain unknown. Treatment described: roughly ten-day PBMC culture with coronavirus spike peptide pools or control peptides (ViraFEST assay). Sequencing of DNA taken from cultured CD4+ T cells relied on the Oncomine TCR Beta short-read assay. Each CDR3 protein gets one entry after TCRdb re-called the PCR reads with MiXCR. The sample includes 13,000 to 15,000 distinct CDR3 sequences, approximately 50% of them seen just once. The sample consisted of CD4+ T cells from blood, cultured in vitro, taken before SARS-CoV-2 vaccination. The origin of the receptors is a human donor who had recovered from COVID-19.

This chain uses TRBV25-1 with TRBJ2-5; D is unclear. CDR1 and CDR2 from the germline V gene are MGHDK and SYGVNS. The CDR3 has 13 residues. V was trimmed by 3 bases and J by 6 bases, leaving 11 bases between them. The chain's CDR3 is CASSDRGRKTQYF. In nucleotides, the CDR3 is TGTGCCAGCAGTGATCGCGGCCGAAAGACCCAGTACTTC.

The chain has TRBV12-3 or TRBV12-4 and TRBJ2-1; TRBD2 might be the D (5 bases). The CDR3 loop spans 14 amino acids. The germline V and J ends were trimmed by 6 bases and 3 bases, with 12 bases remaining between them. In nucleotides, the CDR3 is TGTGCCAGCAGGGCGGCGGGCCGCTACAATGAGCAGTTCTTC. As protein: CASRAAGRYNEQFF.

This rearrangement joins TRBV20-1 to TRBJ2-7; 8 bases align to TRBD1. The germline V gene has CDR1 DFQATT and CDR2 SNEGSKA (reference sequence). V trimming: 3 bases; J trimming: 7 bases; junction bases outside the gene matches: 5. This CDR3 comprises 12 residues. The CDR3 nucleotides read TGCAGTGCTAGCCAGGGGGCGGAGGAGCAGTACTTC. Translation gives CSASQGAEEQYF.

This clonotype has only a few counts. The chain is built from TRBV6-5 and TRBJ1-6; D gene ambiguous. Germline lookup yields CDR1 MNHEY and CDR2 SVGAGI. The V gene lost 0 bases and the J gene lost 6 bases, with 3 bases spanning the gap. This CDR3 contains 13 residues. CDR3 sequence: CASSYSFNSPLHF. The CDR3 DNA is TGTGCCAGCAGTTACTCGTTTAATTCACCCCTCCACTTT.

The J gene is TRBJ1-1, the V gene TRBV5-1, with D possibly matching TRBD1 (5 bases). V lost 2 bases and J lost 6, with 11 bases in between. This CDR3 spans 13 amino acids. Per germline, CDR1 SGHRS and CDR2 YFSETQ. CDR3: CASSFYMGAEAFF. The CDR3 DNA sequence: TGCGCCAGCAGCTTTTATATGGGGGCTGAAGCTTTCTTT.

This clonotype is deemed medium-sized. J is TRBJ2-1 and V is TRBV19, with TRBD2 matching 7 bases. From germline, CDR1 is LNHDA and CDR2 SQIVND (reference sequence). The CDR3 length is 12 residues. Unmatched junction bases numbered 4, after V lost 5 bases and J lost 9 bases. The CDR3 DNA reads TGTGCCAGTAGTGTAGTAGCGGGTGAGCAGTTCTTC. Encoded protein: CASSVVAGEQFF.

V usage is TRBV6-2 or TRBV6-3 and J usage is TRBJ1-1, with 8 bases lining up with TRBD1. Looked up from germline, CDR1 is MNHEY and CDR2 is SVGEGT. The CDR3 consists of 16 residues. The V and J ends lost 8 bases and 1 base, in that order; junction bases with no gene match: 12. The CDR3 DNA reads TGTGCCAGCCAAAACCTGGCACAGGGGGGGAACACTGAAGCTTTCTTT. Protein sequence: CASQNLAQGGNTEAFF.

V gene TRBV6-2 or TRBV6-3 combines with J gene TRBJ1-2; 9 bases line up with TRBD1. From germline, CDR1 is MNHEY and CDR2 SVGEGT. This CDR3 comprises 14 residues. After removal of 8 bases from V and 4 bases from J, the junction contained 8 bases not matched to a gene. In DNA, the CDR3 is TGTGCCAGCGGAAACAGGGGGCTAGGCTATGGCTACACCTTC. Protein sequence: CASGNRGLGYGYTF.

This clonotype was counted only a few times. The chain is built from TRBV28 and TRBJ1-1; unclear D gene. Deletions cut 2 bases from V and 1 base from J, with 11 bases between. This CDR3 contains 15 residues. Germline CDR1 and CDR2: MDHEN and SYDVKM. The CDR3, as DNA: TGTGCCAGCAGTTTAGGGCGACGGCGGAACACTGAAGCTTTCTTT. It translates to CASSLGRRRNTEAFF.

The chain has TRBV7-9 and TRBJ2-1; 7 bases match TRBD2. CDR3 size: 14 residues. Trimming at V came to 0 bases and at J to 4 bases, leaving 0 bases not matched to a gene. From germline, CDR1 is SEHNR and CDR2 FQNEAQ (reference sequence). CDR3 nucleotides: TGTGCCAGCAGCTTAGCGGGAGGGTACAATGAGCAGTTCTTC. It translates to CASSLAGGYNEQFF.

J is TRBJ2-3 and V is TRBV12-3 or TRBV12-4, with TRBD2 identical over 9 bases. Unmatched junction bases numbered 9, after V lost 6 bases and J lost 5 bases. This CDR3 contains 15 residues. CDR3 nucleotide sequence: TGTGCCAGCAGAGGAAAGCGGGAGGCAGGAGATACGCAGTATTTT. The encoded protein is CASRGKREAGDTQYF.

This clonotype has just a few counts. The CDR3 region has the DNA TGTGCCAGCAGTGGCTCAGGCGTTGGGGTGAGGCCCCAGCATTTT. Translating gives CASSGSGVGVRPQHF. V and J are TRBV6-1 and TRBJ1-5; the D is unclear. The CDR3 has 15 amino acids. The V and J ends lost 4 bases and 9 bases respectively, with 19 bases between them. Germline assignment: CDR1 MNHNS and CDR2 SASEGT.

The chain recombines TRBV5-8 with TRBJ2-3; D not certain. The V gene lost 3 bases and the J gene lost 1 base, with 15 bases spanning the gap. CDR1 is SGHTS and CDR2 is YDEGEE in the germline V gene. The CDR3 has 16 amino acids. The CDR3 coding sequence is TGTGCCAGCAGCTGGGTAGTGACTGTGCGCACAGATACGCAGTATTTT. Translation: CASSWVVTVRTDTQYF.

This sequence joins TRBV7-9 and TRBJ2-1; D is ambiguous. Germline V gene data show CDR1 as SEHNR and CDR2 as FQNEAQ (reference sequence). V lost 5 bases and J 0 bases, leaving 11 bases between the germline ends. The CDR3 is made up of 15 amino acids. CDR3 sequence (DNA): TGTGCCAGCAGCCCTGGACGGAGCTCCTACAATGAGCAGTTCTTC. Protein sequence: CASSPGRSSYNEQFF.

The chain carries TRBV6-1 and TRBJ2-3; weak D call: TRBD1 (6 bases). This CDR3 contains 17 residues. Looked up from germline, CDR1 is MNHNS and CDR2 is SASEGT. The V gene lost 8 bases and the J gene lost 4 bases, with 25 bases spanning the gap. CDR3 bases: TGTGCCAGCTCAGGCGGGCAGGGGCTTTCGTCTCCAGATACGCAGTATTTT. Translated, it gives CASSGGQGLSSPDTQYF.